These T cell receptor beta chains were read from a single sample in a study of cytomegalovirus exposure and HLA in healthy donors. TCRdb's copy holds only in-frame clones and misses some; the assay was immunoSEQ multiplex PCR. The profile covers about 140,000 clones, with over 60% appearing a single time and 1.8% taken by the ten largest. The sample taken for sequencing was PBMCs. The receptors originated from a man in his forties or fifties in good health and CMV-seronegative. Each CDR3 is given with its conserved first and last residue. D genes are given only for firm matches. Only some rows state a clone size, as once, few, many or a class for expanded clones.

TRBV7-6	once	NA	TRBJ1-2	CASSLVTGPNYGYTF	TGTGCCAGCAGCTTAGTTACAGGGCCTAACTATGGCTACACCTTC
TRBV7-9	NA	NA	TRBJ2-7	CASSSVSAYEQYF	TGTGCCAGCAGCTCCGTTAGCGCCTACGAGCAGTACTTC
TRBV28	NA	TRBD1	TRBJ1-4	CASFTSRDRETNEKLFF	TGTGCCAGCTTTACGTCCCGGGACAGGGAAACTAATGAAAAACTGTTTTTT
TRBV9	NA	TRBD1	TRBJ2-7	CASSAYSGTGLTYEQYF	TGTGCCAGCAGCGCTTACTCCGGGACAGGGCTGACCTACGAGCAGTACTTC
TRBV6-4	NA	TRBD1	TRBJ2-1	CASRGQGLNEQFF	TGTGCCAGCAGGGGACAGGGGTTAAATGAGCAGTTCTTC
TRBV11-2	NA	TRBD1	TRBJ2-7	CASSFLTGEDYEQYF	TGTGCCAGCAGCTTCCTGACAGGGGAGGACTACGAGCAGTACTTC
TRBV28	NA	NA	TRBJ2-5	CASSLFPGHLQETQYF	TGTGCCAGCAGTTTATTCCCAGGACACCTACAAGAGACCCAGTACTTC
TRBV19	few	NA	TRBJ2-2	CASRQVANTGELFF	TGTGCCAGTCGACAGGTAGCGAACACCGGGGAGCTGTTTTTT
TRBV7-9	few	TRBD2	TRBJ2-1	CASSLERGGGAEQFF	TGTGCCAGCAGCTTAGAGCGGGGGGGTGGTGCTGAGCAGTTCTTC
TRBV9	few	TRBD2	TRBJ2-3	CASSVGTSGPTDTQYF	TGTGCCAGCAGCGTCGGGACTAGCGGGCCCACAGATACGCAGTATTTT
TRBV21-1	NA	NA	TRBJ2-3	CASSKCGGSGSTDTQYF	TGTGCCAGCAGCAAATGTGGAGGAAGCGGTAGCACAGATACGCAGTATTTT
TRBV4-1	NA	NA	TRBJ2-7	CASSQGGSYEQYF	TGCGCCAGCAGCCAAGGAGGGAGCTACGAGCAGTACTTC
TRBV7-9	NA	NA	TRBJ2-5	CSSSLIWREQETQYF	TGTTCCAGCAGCTTAATTTGGAGGGAGCAAGAGACCCAGTACTTC
TRBV11-3	NA	NA	TRBJ1-2	CASSFLPLQGRFDGYTF	TGTGCCAGCAGCTTCCTCCCTCTACAGGGTAGGTTCGATGGCTACACCTTC
TRBV7-6	NA	TRBD1	TRBJ2-7	CASSLGPGTGLGYEQYF	TGTGCCAGCAGCTTAGGCCCGGGGACAGGCCTTGGGTACGAGCAGTACTTC
TRBV19	NA	TRBD2	TRBJ2-5	CASTGGLGEETQYF	TGTGCCAGTACGGGGGGGCTAGGAGAAGAGACCCAGTACTTC
TRBV11-3	few	TRBD1	TRBJ2-7	CASAPGTGPSYEQYF	TGTGCCAGCGCCCCCGGGACAGGGCCTTCCTACGAGCAGTACTTC
TRBV7-2	NA	NA	TRBJ2-5	CASSTRTQETQYF	TGTGCCAGCAGCACTAGGACCCAAGAGACCCAGTACTTC
TRBV6-5	NA	NA	TRBJ1-1	CASSLTGVNTEAFF	TGTGCCAGCAGTTTGACAGGAGTGAACACTGAAGCTTTCTTT
TRBV28	NA	TRBD1	TRBJ2-7	CASRPSGGVSYEQYF	TGTGCCAGCAGACCCTCAGGGGGCGTATCCTACGAGCAGTACTTC
TRBV11-2	NA	TRBD1	TRBJ1-4	CASSWDRNAEKLFF	TGTGCCAGCAGCTGGGACAGGAACGCTGAAAAACTGTTTTTT
TRBV7-9	NA	NA	TRBJ2-7	CASSLAQAHEQYF	TGTGCCAGCAGCTTAGCGCAGGCTCACGAGCAGTACTTC